A single sample is the source of the 10 T cell receptor beta chains below, sequenced in a study of T cell changes during pregnancy in multiple sclerosis. TCRdb keeps only in-frame clones here, not all; method: immunoSEQ multiplex PCR. The data show under 40,000 clones, around 94% seen once. Material: CD8+ T cells from peripheral blood mononuclear cells, obtained in the third trimester of pregnancy. Receptor source: a female donor with multiple sclerosis, enrolled in a pregnancy study.

The V gene is TRBV27, the J gene TRBJ2-3; D is perhaps TRBD1 (5 bases). V shed 8 bases and J shed 4 bases, with 13 bases lying between them. The germline V gene encodes CDR1 MNHEY and CDR2 SMNVEV (reference sequence). The length of the CDR3 is 13 residues. This CDR3 reads CASATAGSDTQYF. Written as DNA, the CDR3 is TGTGCCAGCGCAACGGCAGGGTCAGATACGCAGTATTTT.

V is TRBV10-3 and J is TRBJ2-5; unclear D gene. CDR1 ENHRY and CDR2 SYGVKD come from the germline V gene. V was clipped by 10 bases and J by 2 bases, with 14 bases between them. This CDR3 comprises 13 residues. The CDR3 protein is CATRTRMQETQYF. The CDR3 bases are TGTGCCACCCGTACGCGAATGCAAGAGACCCAGTACTTC.

The gene calls are TRBV4-1 and TRBJ2-1; D is perhaps TRBD2 (6 bases). Germline CDR1 reads MGHRA; CDR2 reads YSYEKL. V gave up 1 base and J gave up 2 bases, with 9 bases separating them. The CDR3 consists of 15 residues. CDR3 in amino acids: CASSQGGLPYNEQFF. The CDR3 DNA sequence: TGCGCCAGCAGCCAAGGGGGACTTCCCTACAATGAGCAGTTCTTC.

This sequence joins TRBV21-1 and TRBJ2-6; the listed D gene, TRBD1, was not tested against the DNA. TRBV21-1 is noted as a pseudogene. This CDR3 has 13 residues. Here the CDR3 DNA reads TGTGCCAGCAGCAAAACTCGGTGTCCCCAGGGCCCCTTC. Protein sequence: CASSKTRCPQGPF.

This clone was recorded only once. The chain is built from TRBV11-1 and TRBJ1-1; the D gene is possibly TRBD1 (6 bases). Germline CDR1 is SGHAT and CDR2 is FQDESV (reference sequence). This CDR3 is built from 16 residues. Trimming removed 1 base at V and 1 base at J, with 13 bases between. The DNA for the CDR3 is TGTGCCAGCAGCTTAGGTCCGGACAGCAGGAACACTGAAGCTTTCTTT. As protein: CASSLGPDSRNTEAFF.

This clone appeared a single time. This chain connects TRBV9 to TRBJ1-2; 9 nucleotides agree with TRBD1. Germline V gene sequence: CDR1 SGDLS, CDR2 YYNGEE. The V and J ends lost 0 bases and 2 bases, in that order; junction bases with no gene match: 5. This CDR3 comprises 16 residues. The CDR3 nucleotides are TGTGCCAGCAGCGTAGGGTGGGACAGGGTCAACTATGGCTACACCTTC. The encoded protein is CASSVGWDRVNYGYTF.

This clone was seen a single time. A junction end diverges from the germline sequence, so it may reflect a read error. This chain uses TRBV27 with TRBJ2-7, with D maybe TRBD2 (7 bases). The CDR3 runs to 11 residues. Germline V gives CDR1 MNHEY, CDR2 SMNVEV (reference sequence). DNA for the CDR3: TGTGCCAGCGAAAGGGGGGGGAACAGGTCCTTC. It encodes CASERGGNRSF.

The chain recombines TRBV2 with TRBJ2-1, with 15 nucleotides matching TRBD2. Trimming cost V 5 bases and J 3 bases; bases outside gene matches: 5. The length of the CDR3 is 17 residues. The germline gives CDR1 SNHLY, CDR2 FYNNEI. The CDR3 spells CASSPGLAGGHYNEQFF. Written as DNA, the CDR3 is TGTGCCAGCAGTCCAGGACTAGCGGGGGGGCACTACAATGAGCAGTTCTTC.

The V call is TRBV21-1, the J call TRBJ2-3; the table assigns TRBD1, which was not confirmed against the DNA. TRBV21-1 is a listed pseudogene. The CDR3 loop spans 18 amino acids. This CDR3 is CASSPAEGAPALTDTQYF. CDR3 sequence (DNA): TGTGCCAGCAGCCCCGCGGAGGGGGCGCCCGCCCTGACAGATACGCAGTATTTT.

This clone was recorded once. V gene TRBV9 combines with J gene TRBJ1-2; 7 positions agree with TRBD1. Germline-derived CDR1 and CDR2 are SGDLS and YYNGEE. Unmatched junction bases numbered 8, after V lost 0 bases and J lost 0 bases. The CDR3 sequence is 17 residues long. The CDR3 coding sequence is TGTGCCAGCAGCGTAGGAGGGGGCCAGATTCCTAACTATGGCTACACCTTC. It codes for CASSVGGGQIPNYGYTF.